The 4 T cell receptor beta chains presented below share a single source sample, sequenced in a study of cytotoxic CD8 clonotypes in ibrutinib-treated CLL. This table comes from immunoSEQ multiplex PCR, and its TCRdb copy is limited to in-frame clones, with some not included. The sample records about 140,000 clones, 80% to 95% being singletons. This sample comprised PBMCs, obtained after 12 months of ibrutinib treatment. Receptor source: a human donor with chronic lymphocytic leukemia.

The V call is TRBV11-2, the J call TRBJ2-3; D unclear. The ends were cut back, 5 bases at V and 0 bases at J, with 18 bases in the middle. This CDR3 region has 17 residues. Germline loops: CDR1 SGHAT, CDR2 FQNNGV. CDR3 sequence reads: CASSTTTSASSTDTQYF. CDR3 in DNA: TGTGCCAGCAGCACTACAACGAGCGCGTCTAGCACAGATACGCAGTATTTT.

The CDR3 nucleotides are TGTGCCAGCAGTTTAACAACCACCACGGGCTACACCTTC. Protein sequence: CASSLTTTTGYTF. The chain has TRBV28 and TRBJ1-2; D is unclear. CDR1 is MDHEN and CDR2 is SYDVKM in the germline V gene. The CDR3 contains 13 residues. The V gene lost 2 bases and the J gene lost 8 bases, with 12 bases spanning the gap.

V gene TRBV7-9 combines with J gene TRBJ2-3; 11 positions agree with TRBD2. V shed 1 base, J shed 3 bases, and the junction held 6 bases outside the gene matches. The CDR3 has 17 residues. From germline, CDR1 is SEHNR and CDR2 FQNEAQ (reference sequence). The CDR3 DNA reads TGTGCCAGCAGCTTAGGGGTAGCGGGAGGGCCTACAGATACGCAGTATTTT. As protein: CASSLGVAGGPTDTQYF.

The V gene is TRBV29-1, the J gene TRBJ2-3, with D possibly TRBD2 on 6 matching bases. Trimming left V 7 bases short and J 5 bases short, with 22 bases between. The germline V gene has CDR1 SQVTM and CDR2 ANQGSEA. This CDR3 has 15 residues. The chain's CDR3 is CSGGSGLYKGDTQYF. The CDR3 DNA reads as TGCAGCGGGGGATCGGGACTCTACAAGGGAGATACGCAGTATTTT.